These 20 T cell receptor beta chains came from one sample sequenced in a study of T-cell reconstitution after alpha-beta-depleted transplantation in children. Unique molecular identifiers were incorporated during preparation of the TCRbeta library. MiXCR, run by TCRdb on the PCR reads, gives a single entry per CDR3 protein. The table has 100,000 or so distinct CDR3 sequences, less than 15% seen once. The sample consisted of PBMCs from the stem cell graft donor, taken from the stem cell graft. The receptor source for this set is a human donor who donated a stem cell graft to a child with inherited bone marrow failure.

This clonotype was counted only a few times. The chain is built from TRBV12-3 or TRBV12-4 and TRBJ1-1, with 7 bases lining up with TRBD1. Unmatched junction bases numbered 3, after V lost 7 bases and J lost 1 base. CDR3 length: 13 amino acids. The CDR3 nucleotides read TGTGCCAGCATGGGACAGCCGAACACTGAAGCTTTCTTT. This codes for CASMGQPNTEAFF.

This clonotype has at least ten counts. This sequence joins TRBV27 and TRBJ2-2; D unresolved. This CDR3 region has 13 residues. Trimming removed 3 bases at V and 4 bases at J, with 6 bases between. Germline V gene sequence: CDR1 MNHEY, CDR2 SMNVEV (reference sequence). CDR3 nucleotide sequence: TGTGCCAGCAGTTTCACAGTCACCGGGGAGCTGTTTTTT. It specifies CASSFTVTGELFF.

This clonotype was recorded many times. The CDR3 region is CASSLGDSYNEQFF. The CDR3 nucleotides read TGTGCCAGCAGCTTGGGCGACTCCTACAATGAGCAGTTCTTC. The gene calls are TRBV5-5 and TRBJ2-1; unclear D gene. V lost 0 bases and J lost 0, with 4 bases in between. The CDR3 runs to 14 residues. Looked up from germline, CDR1 is SGHKS and CDR2 is YYEKEE (reference sequence).

This clonotype has ten or more counts. The rearrangement uses TRBV18 and TRBJ2-5; D possibly uses TRBD1 or TRBD2 (6 bases each). The CDR3 spans 14 residues. V was trimmed by 3 bases and J by 4 bases, leaving 12 bases between them. CDR1 is KGHSH and CDR2 is LQKENI in the germline V gene. As DNA, the CDR3 is TGTGCCAGCTCACCTATCGGGGGCCTAGAGACCCAGTACTTC. Translation: CASSPIGGLETQYF.

The rearrangement joins TRBV3-1 to TRBJ2-3; the D gene is possibly TRBD1 (5 bases). The germline gives CDR1 LGHDT, CDR2 YNNKEL (reference sequence). Deletions cut 4 bases from V and 2 bases from J, with 10 bases between. There are 14 residues in the CDR3. The CDR3 reads CASSPQAATDTQYF. The CDR3 region has the DNA TGTGCCAGCAGCCCACAGGCCGCCACAGATACGCAGTATTTT.

This clonotype was counted at least ten times. V is TRBV6-5 and J is TRBJ2-1; TRBD2 matches 12 bases. The V gene's germline CDR1 is MNHEY and CDR2 SVGAGI. The CDR3 sequence is 15 residues long. Trimming at V came to 5 bases and at J to 9 bases, leaving 8 bases not matched to a gene. The CDR3 is CASSPTSGSEIEQFF. The CDR3 region has the DNA TGTGCCAGCAGTCCGACTAGCGGGAGTGAGATTGAGCAGTTCTTC.

The chain uses TRBV11-3 and TRBJ1-1; D is unclear. The ends were cut back, 0 bases at V and 3 bases at J, with 5 bases in the middle. CDR1 and CDR2 (germline): SGHNT, YENEEA. This CDR3 spans 13 amino acids. The CDR3 sequence is CASSLDQDTEAFF. The CDR3 DNA reads as TGTGCCAGCAGCTTAGACCAGGACACTGAAGCTTTCTTT.

CDR3 DNA: TGTGCCAGTAGTTCTTGGACTAGCGGGGTGACAGATACGCAGTATTTT. Translation gives CASSSWTSGVTDTQYF. The chain carries TRBV19 and TRBJ2-3; 12 nucleotides match TRBD2. Germline V gene sequence: CDR1 LNHDA, CDR2 SQIVND (reference sequence). This CDR3 spans 16 amino acids. The V gene end was trimmed by 5 bases and the J gene end by 3 bases; junction bases not matched to a gene: 6. Combining the CDR3 with reference TRBV19 and TRBJ2-3 gives the whole variable domain DGGITQSPKYLFRKEGQNVTLSCEQNLNHDAMYWYRQDPGQGLRLIYYSQIVNDFQKGDIAEGYSVSREKKESFPLTVTSAQKNPTAFYLCASSSWTSGVTDTQYFGPGTRLTVL.

This clonotype was seen repeatedly, ten times or more. J is TRBJ2-1 and V is TRBV9; 9 bases map to TRBD2. J gave up 4 bases and V 0 bases, and 8 bases lay outside the gene matches. The CDR3 sequence is 17 residues long. Germline values: CDR1 SGDLS, CDR2 YYNGEE. The CDR3 bases are TGTGCCAGCAGCGTAGCCCCCGCGGGAGGGCGTTACAATGAGCAGTTCTTC. Amino acid sequence: CASSVAPAGGRYNEQFF.

At least ten counts were recorded for this clonotype. The chain employs TRBV7-2 and TRBJ2-5, with 7 positions matching TRBD2. CDR1 is SGHTA, CDR2 FQGNSA, per germline. V lost 5 bases to trimming and J lost 0 bases; unmatched junction nucleotides: 6. CDR3 length equals 15 residues. This CDR3 is CASSLERENQETQYF. CDR3 bases: TGTGCCAGCAGCCTTGAGCGGGAAAACCAAGAGACCCAGTACTTC.

This clonotype was seen many times. J is TRBJ2-7 and V is TRBV4-1; 14 nucleotides align to TRBD2. CDR3 length: 18 residues. J was trimmed by 3 bases and V by 3 bases; bases with no gene match: 10. Germline lookup yields CDR1 MGHRA and CDR2 YSYEKL. The CDR3 sequence: CASSHSGTGTSGSYEQYF. CDR3 DNA sequence: TGCGCCAGCAGCCATTCCGGGACAGGGACTAGCGGGAGCTACGAGCAGTACTTC.

This clonotype was observed many times. The rearrangement uses TRBV3-1 and TRBJ2-1; a weak D match, TRBD2 (5 bases). This CDR3 comprises 15 residues. In germline, CDR1 is LGHDT, CDR2 YNNKEL (reference sequence). Trimming stripped 2 bases from V and 6 bases from J, with 14 bases between. In DNA, the CDR3 is TGTGCCAGCAGCCAACGGGGTGGGAACTCCAATGAGCAGTTCTTC. Encoded protein: CASSQRGGNSNEQFF.

At least ten counts were recorded for this clonotype. The gene calls are TRBV5-1 and TRBJ2-7; no clear D. Germline CDR1 reads SGHRS; CDR2 reads YFSETQ. Trimming left V 0 bases short and J 1 base short, with 11 bases between. The CDR3 has 15 residues. CDR3 nucleotides: TGCGCCAGCAGCTTGGTTTGGGCAGCATCCTACGAGCAGTACTTC. Translation: CASSLVWAASYEQYF.

The chain combines TRBV9 with TRBJ2-1; 16 nucleotides align to TRBD2. The CDR3 runs 15 residues. V dropped 4 bases and J dropped 10; count of bases not matched to a gene: 5. CDR1 is SGDLS and CDR2 is YYNGEE in the germline V gene. The CDR3 DNA sequence: TGTGCCAGCAGCCCGGGACTAGCGGGAGGGGGAGAGCAGTTCTTC. This sequence encodes CASSPGLAGGGEQFF. Drawing the rest from reference TRBV9 and TRBJ2-1, the complete variable domain is DSGVTQTPKHLITATGQRVTLRCSPRSGDLSVYWYQQSLDQGLQFLIQYYNGEERAKGNILERFSAQQFPDLHSELNLSSLELGDSALYFCASSPGLAGGGEQFFGPGTRLTVL.

This clonotype was picked up many times. V is TRBV29-1 and J is TRBJ1-2; weak D call: TRBD1 (5 bases). Trimming stripped 7 bases from V and 3 bases from J, with 21 bases between. CDR1 is SQVTM and CDR2 is ANQGSEA in the germline V gene. The CDR3 extends over 15 amino acids. CDR3 amino acids: CSANPARERDYGYTF. CDR3 in DNA: TGCAGCGCAAATCCCGCCAGGGAGCGCGACTATGGCTACACCTTC. The whole variable domain, remainder taken from reference TRBV29-1 and TRBJ1-2, is SAVISQKPSRDICQRGTSLTIQCQVDSQVTMMFWYRQQPGQSLTLIATANQGSEATYESGFVIDKFPISRPNLTFSTLTVSNMSPEDSSIYLCSANPARERDYGYTFGSGTRLTVV.

This clonotype was picked up many times. V and J are TRBV11-2 and TRBJ2-2; D gene unclear. Germline lookup yields CDR1 SGHAT and CDR2 FQNNGV. The CDR3 covers 14 residues. Trimming stripped 1 base from V and 4 bases from J, with 7 bases between. In nucleotides, the CDR3 is TGTGCCAGCAGCTTAGTTGTCGGCACCGGGGAGCTGTTTTTT. Amino acids: CASSLVVGTGELFF. Using reference TRBV11-2 and TRBJ2-2 for the parts outside the CDR3, the full variable domain is EAGVAQSPRYKIIEKRQSVAFWCNPISGHATLYWYQQILGQGPKLLIQFQNNGVVDDSQLPKDRFSAERLKGVDSTLKIQPAKLEDSAVYLCASSLVVGTGELFFGEGSRLTVL.

This clonotype was seen at least ten times. The rearrangement links TRBV7-3 to TRBJ2-1; the match to TRBD2 covers 7 bases. The V gene's germline CDR1 is SGHTA and CDR2 FQGTGA. The CDR3 is 15 amino acids. J was trimmed by 6 bases and V by 1 base; bases with no gene match: 6. CDR3 region: CASSLRSGVVNEQFF. CDR3 coding DNA: TGTGCCAGCAGCTTAAGGAGCGGGGTGGTCAATGAGCAGTTCTTC.

This clonotype appeared many times. The chain couples TRBV12-3 or TRBV12-4 to TRBJ1-5, with D tentatively TRBD1 (5 bases). Trimming left V 3 bases short and J 0 bases short, with 15 bases between. The CDR3 loop spans 17 amino acids. As DNA, the CDR3 is TGTGCCAGCAGTTTGGAGGGGTCCCTTTATAGCAATCAGCCCCAGCATTTT. Translated, it gives CASSLEGSLYSNQPQHF.

This clonotype was detected only a few times. V usage is TRBV15 and J usage is TRBJ2-7; TRBD1 matches at 7 bases. Germline CDR1 and CDR2: LNHNV and YYDKDF (reference sequence). There are 16 residues in the CDR3. With V trimmed by 0 bases and J by 0 bases, 5 bases remained unmatched. CDR3: CATSRETGVGSYEQYF. The CDR3, as DNA: TGTGCCACCAGCAGAGAAACAGGGGTGGGCTCCTACGAGCAGTACTTC. Drawing the rest from reference TRBV15 and TRBJ2-7, the complete variable domain is DAMVIQNPRYQVTQFGKPVTLSCSQTLNHNVMYWYQQKSSQAPKLLFHYYDKDFNNEADTPDNFQSRRPNTSFCFLDIRSPGLGDTAMYLCATSRETGVGSYEQYFGPGTRLTVT.

This clonotype was observed many times. The rearrangement joins TRBV10-3 to TRBJ2-1; 12 bases are a match to TRBD2. The CDR3 has 17 amino acids. V shed 7 bases, J shed 10 bases, and the junction held 17 bases outside the gene matches. Germline values: CDR1 ENHRY, CDR2 SYGVKD. The CDR3 here is CAINKGDSSGRAWEQFF. The CDR3 DNA reads TGTGCCATCAACAAGGGGGATTCTAGCGGGAGGGCCTGGGAGCAGTTCTTC.